The 2 T cell receptor beta chains given below trace back to one sample, sequenced in a study of blood T cell repertoires in COVID-19. Assay: immunoSEQ multiplex PCR; the TCRdb copy retains only in-frame clones and omits some. The data contain more than 150,000 clones, 80% to 90% of them singletons. The specimen was peripheral blood. These receptors were collected from a woman in her 50s with acute or convalescent COVID-19.

The chain couples TRBV29-1 to TRBJ2-1; 15 bases are a match to TRBD2. This CDR3 comprises 16 residues. CDR1 is SQVTM, CDR2 ANQGSEA, per germline. The trim removed 3 bases at V and 9 bases at J, leaving 9 bases unmatched. The chain's CDR3 is CSVDDGTSGRLSEQFF. The CDR3 DNA reads TGCAGCGTTGACGACGGGACTAGCGGGAGGTTAAGTGAGCAGTTCTTC.

The chain uses TRBV4-2 and TRBJ2-1, with 9 nucleotides matching TRBD2. Germline assignment: CDR1 LGHNA and CDR2 YNFKEQ. The CDR3 has 16 residues. V trimming: 0 bases; J trimming: 9 bases; junction bases outside the gene matches: 9. The CDR3 coding sequence is TGTGCCAGCAGCCAAGAAGCGGGAGGCCGGGGTATTGAGCAGTTCTTC. It encodes CASSQEAGGRGIEQFF.